The entry below gives a single T cell receptor (beta chain) sequence along with its context. The V segment lost 4 bases and the J segment 7 bases; nucleotides outside the gene matches: 8. The germline gives CDR1 SGHRS, CDR2 YFSETQ. There are 15 residues in the CDR3. This sample is drawn from a study of blood T cell repertoires in COVID-19. Study-level information: Sites across the United States, Italy and Spain contributed samples from acute and convalescent COVID-19.

Libraries were prepared by immunoSEQ multiplex PCR; TCRdb keeps only in-frame clonotypes and omits some of them. The sample holds 300,000 to 400,000 clones, 80% to 90% seen once. Living in 24 US areas, the participants were between about 18 and 90 years of age. Cohort assignment relied on participant-reported clinical history. Cohort 3 donors were reported recovered after two negative PCRs, clearance, or symptom resolution. This rearrangement joins TRBV5-1 to TRBJ2-1, with TRBD2 matching 10 bases. This TCR came from a man under 40 who had recovered from COVID-19. The sample taken for sequencing was PBMCs or T cells enriched from blood (not recorded which). The CDR3 here is CASSQLAGAPNEQFF. The CDR3 nucleotides are TGCGCCAGCAGCCAGCTAGCGGGGGCACCTAATGAGCAGTTCTTC.